Listed below are T cell receptor beta chains from one sample, sequenced in a study of PD-L1 blockade in urothelial cancer. Generated by immunoSEQ multiplex PCR, the TCRdb table keeps only in-frame clones and is missing some. Found here are roughly 90,000 clones, 90% to 95% of them singletons; the top ten hold approximately 9%. The sequencing here drew on PBMCs, taken around atezolizumab (anti-PD-L1) treatment. Source of these receptors: a man aged 55 to 70 with urothelial cancer. The CDR3 runs from the conserved cysteine through the conserved F or W. The D gene is left open where the match is weak. Only part of the rows carry a size: once, few, many, or a class if the clone is expanded.

TRBJ2-5 | once | NA | TRBV25-1 | TGTGCCAGTAGCTTAGCGCAAGAGACCCCATACTTC | CASSLAQETPYF
TRBJ2-5 | NA | TRBD1 | TRBV15 | TGTGCCACCAGCAGAGGACAGGGACCTTTACAAGAGACCCAGTACTTC | CATSRGQGPLQETQYF
TRBJ2-3 | NA | NA | TRBV6-5 | TGTGCCAGCAGTTACTCTCGAGGCTTCACAGATACGCAGTATTTT | CASSYSRGFTDTQYF
TRBJ2-7 | NA | NA | TRBV5-4 | TGTGCCAGCAGCTTCAACTCCTACGAGCAGTACTTC | CASSFNSYEQYF
TRBJ2-2 | NA | NA | TRBV9 | TGTGCCAGCAGCGTAGAACTAAACACCGGGGAGCTGTTTTTT | CASSVELNTGELFF
TRBJ2-5 | NA | NA | TRBV2 | TGTGCCAGCCACAAGGGGCCCTCTCGGTACCAAGAGACCCAGTACTTC | CASHKGPSRYQETQYF
TRBJ1-1 | NA | NA | TRBV11-2 | TGTGCCAGCAGCACACCTAGGGGGTTATCTGAAGCTTTCTTT | CASSTPRGLSEAFF
TRBJ2-2 | NA | TRBD2 | TRBV6-5 | TGTGCCAGCAGTAGCGGGGGGGCAGGCACCGGGGAGCTGTTTTTT | CASSSGGAGTGELFF
TRBJ1-4 | once | NA | TRBV28 | TGTGCCACCGAAGGGAGAAATGAAAAACTGTTTTTT | CATEGRNEKLFF
TRBJ1-2 | NA | TRBD1 | TRBV7-9 | TGTGCCAGCAGCTACGACGCGACAGGGAGCGGCTACACCTTC | CASSYDATGSGYTF
TRBJ1-4 | NA | TRBD1 | TRBV23-1 | TGCGCCAGCAGCCCCGGGACAGGGGTTAATGAAAAACTGTTTTTT | CASSPGTGVNEKLFF
TRBJ2-7 | NA | TRBD2 | TRBV11-2 | TGTGCCAGCAGCTTAGCACTAGCGGGCGACCCTGGAGCCTACGAGCAGTACTTC | CASSLALAGDPGAYEQYF
TRBJ2-6 | NA | NA | TRBV5-5 | TGTGCCAGCAGCTTGTTGGCAGGAGACTATACTGGGGCCAACGTCCTGACTTTC | CASSLLAGDYTGANVLTF
TRBJ2-3 | NA | NA | TRBV18 | TGTGCCAGCTCACCGCCGTCGGACTACAAGCAGTATTTT | CASSPPSDYKQYF